One and the same sample provided the 3 T cell receptor beta chains below, sequenced in a study of T cell responses to AZD1222 COVID-19 vaccine. Profiling relied on immunoSEQ multiplex PCR, and the TCRdb table lists in-frame clones only, not all of them. The table includes 150,000 to 200,000 clones, 85% to 95% detected once. Sequencing used peripheral blood, obtained on day 0 of AZD1222 vaccination. The receptor set was obtained from an adult in good health.

CDR3 DNA sequence: TGCGCCAGCAGCCCGGACAGGTGCCCCTCGGCTTTCTTT. Residues: CASSPDRCPSAFF. V usage is TRBV5-1 and J usage is TRBJ1-1, with 7 bases identical to TRBD1. Per the germline V gene, CDR1 is SGHRS and CDR2 is YFSETQ. V shed 4 bases and J 11 bases; nucleotides not matched to a gene: 11. The length of the CDR3 is 13 residues.

The chain combines TRBV7-9 with TRBJ2-5, with D tentatively TRBD1 or TRBD2 (7 bases each). CDR1 SEHNR and CDR2 FQNEAQ come from the germline V gene (reference sequence). The CDR3 contains 12 residues. Deletions cut 8 bases from V and 4 bases from J, with 11 bases between. This CDR3 is CASGEGAETQYF. The DNA of the CDR3 is TGTGCCAGCGGGGAGGGGGCAGAGACCCAGTACTTC.

The chain has TRBV7-9 and TRBJ2-1; 7 bases match TRBD1. Looked up from germline, CDR1 is SEHNR and CDR2 is FQNEAQ (reference sequence). The CDR3 runs 13 residues. The CDR3 bases are TGTGCACTACGGGACAGCGAATACAATGAGCAGTTCTTC. It specifies CALRDSEYNEQFF. The whole variable domain, remainder taken from reference TRBV7-9 and TRBJ2-1, is DTGVSQNPRHKITKRGQNVTFRCDPISEHNRLYWYRQTLGQGPEFLTYFQNEAQLEKSRLLSDRFSAERPKGSFSTLEIQRTEQGDSAMYLCALRDSEYNEQFFGPGTRLTVL.